The 24 T cell receptor beta chains below come from one sample, sequenced in a study of cytomegalovirus exposure and HLA in healthy donors. Method: immunoSEQ multiplex PCR; TCRdb's copy keeps in-frame clones and lacks some. The data contain about 110,000 clones, approximately 90% of them singletons. Sequenced material: PBMCs. All receptors derive from a woman in her thirties in good health and CMV-seropositive.

The genes are TRBV18 and TRBJ2-7; D unclear. Trimming left V 0 bases short and J 0 bases short, with 15 bases between. CDR1 is KGHSH, CDR2 LQKENI, per germline. CDR3 length: 17 residues. The DNA for the CDR3 is TGTGCCAGCTCACCACCGATGGTCAGATACAGCTCCTACGAGCAGTACTTC. Encoded protein: CASSPPMVRYSSYEQYF.

V is TRBV14 and J is TRBJ2-7; no reliable D call. V lost 1 base and J lost 4, with 8 bases in between. The germline V gene encodes CDR1 SGHDN and CDR2 FVKESK. The length of the CDR3 is 13 residues. The DNA for the CDR3 is TGTGCCAGCAGCCAAGGCGTCTATTACGAGCAGTACTTC. Translation: CASSQGVYYEQYF.

The J gene is TRBJ1-1, the V gene TRBV19; D uncertain. The CDR3 loop spans 16 amino acids. CDR1 LNHDA and CDR2 SQIVND come from the germline V gene (reference sequence). V dropped 6 bases and J dropped 1 base, with 18 bases sitting between them. DNA for the CDR3: TGTGCCAGTAGGAAATTAGAGGGCAGACCGAACACTGAAGCTTTCTTT. Residues: CASRKLEGRPNTEAFF. The whole variable domain, remainder taken from reference TRBV19 and TRBJ1-1, is DGGITQSPKYLFRKEGQNVTLSCEQNLNHDAMYWYRQDPGQGLRLIYYSQIVNDFQKGDIAEGYSVSREKKESFPLTVTSAQKNPTAFYLCASRKLEGRPNTEAFFGQGTRLTVV.

The chain carries TRBV4-2 and TRBJ2-3; 9 bases align to TRBD2. V gave up 8 bases and J gave up 5 bases; unmatched junction bases: 8. The CDR3 extends over 14 amino acids. Per germline, CDR1 LGHNA and CDR2 YNFKEQ. As DNA, the CDR3 is TGTGCCAGCCTAGGCGGGGGGGGACAAGATACGCAGTATTTT. Translation: CASLGGGGQDTQYF.

This chain connects TRBV7-2 to TRBJ2-7, with TRBD1 identical over 7 bases. CDR1 SGHTA and CDR2 FQGNSA come from the germline V gene. With V trimmed by 0 bases and J by 4 bases, 6 bases remained unmatched. This CDR3 region has 15 residues. The CDR3 protein is CASSLAGTEVYEQYF. In nucleotides, the CDR3 is TGTGCCAGCAGCTTAGCCGGGACAGAGGTTTACGAGCAGTACTTC.

The V call is TRBV7-2, the J call TRBJ2-7; 8 nucleotides agree with TRBD1. Germline V gene lookup returns CDR1 SGHTA and CDR2 FQGNSA. This CDR3 is built from 14 residues. V dropped 4 bases and J dropped 4; count of bases not matched to a gene: 6. CDR3 sequence (DNA): TGTGCCAGCAGCTCCCCCGGGACAGGATACGAGCAGTACTTC. Protein sequence: CASSSPGTGYEQYF. The whole variable domain, filled in from reference TRBV7-2 and TRBJ2-7, reads GAGVSQSPSNKVTEKGKDVELRCDPISGHTALYWYRQSLGQGLEFLIYFQGNSAPDKSGLPSDRFSAERTGGSVSTLTIQRTQQEDSAVYLCASSSPGTGYEQYFGPGTRLTVT.

In this sample, this clone turned up once. The chain links TRBV4-1 to TRBJ2-3; D ambiguous. V lost 0 bases and J 8 bases, leaving 15 bases between the germline ends. The CDR3 sequence is 15 residues long. Germline CDR1 is MGHRA and CDR2 is YSYEKL. CDR3 region: CASSQDPQHRFTQYF. Written as DNA, the CDR3 is TGCGCCAGCAGCCAAGATCCTCAACACAGATTTACGCAGTATTTT.

This chain connects TRBV15 to TRBJ1-2; D remains ambiguous. Germline CDR1 is LNHNV and CDR2 is YYDKDF (reference sequence). The CDR3 spans 14 residues. With 3 bases removed from V and 6 bases from J, the gap between germline ends came to 14 bases. The DNA of the CDR3 is TGTGCCACCAGCAGCTTTTTAAGGAGTAATGGCTACACCTTC. This sequence encodes CATSSFLRSNGYTF.

The genes are TRBV29-1 and TRBJ2-7; D is possibly TRBD2 (6 bases). This CDR3 comprises 16 residues. V lost 4 bases and J lost 0, with 19 bases in between. Germline V lookup: CDR1 SQVTM, CDR2 ANQGSEA. The CDR3 protein is CSVVGGSDGSSYEQYF. CDR3 in DNA: TGCAGCGTTGTGGGGGGATCGGACGGGAGCTCCTACGAGCAGTACTTC.

In its sample, this clone was seen once. CDR3 residues: CAWSAVGLTDTQYF. CDR3 bases: TGTGCCTGGAGCGCGGTGGGGCTCACAGATACGCAGTATTTT. The chain has TRBV30 and TRBJ2-3; D is possibly TRBD1 (5 bases). V was clipped by 3 bases and J by 2 bases, with 12 bases between them. Germline assignment: CDR1 GTSNPN and CDR2 SVGIG (reference sequence). The CDR3 is 14 residues long.

The sample holds a few counts of this clone. The chain uses TRBV19 and TRBJ2-7; D gene unclear. The CDR3 consists of 15 residues. The germline V and J ends were trimmed by 7 bases and 5 bases, with 21 bases remaining between them. Germline CDR1 and CDR2: LNHDA and SQIVND (reference sequence). The DNA for the CDR3 is TGTGCCAGTACCAACAGTAGGTCCCAGGCGCACGAGCAGTACTTC. Protein sequence: CASTNSRSQAHEQYF.

This CDR3 is CASSPQGYGWNEQFF. In DNA, the CDR3 is TGTGCCAGCAGTCCTCAGGGGTACGGGTGGAATGAGCAGTTCTTC. This chain joins TRBV27 and TRBJ2-1, with D possibly TRBD1 on 6 matching bases. Per germline, CDR1 MNHEY and CDR2 SMNVEV (reference sequence). The V end was cut by 5 bases, the J end by 7 bases, with 18 bases between. This CDR3 is built from 15 residues.

This chain joins TRBV9 and TRBJ1-3; weak D call: TRBD1 (6 bases). V was cut by 4 bases and J by 0 bases, with 17 bases left in between. Germline assignment: CDR1 SGDLS and CDR2 YYNGEE. CDR3 length: 17 amino acids. In DNA form, the CDR3 reads TGTGCCAGCAGCCCGAAAGGACAGTCAAACTCTGGAAACACCATATATTTT. It yields the protein CASSPKGQSNSGNTIYF.

This sequence joins TRBV21-1 and TRBJ2-7; the table's D call, TRBD1, was not checked against the DNA. TRBV21-1 is listed as a pseudogene. The CDR3 is 16 amino acids. For the CDR3, the DNA is TGTGCCAGCAGCCATCCAGGACAGGGGGAGTGTTACGAGCAGTACTTC. Residues: CASSHPGQGECYEQYF.

The genes are TRBV25-1 and TRBJ1-6; TRBD1 matches 9 bases. With 4 bases clipped from V and 6 bases from J, the junction kept 4 bases outside the gene matches. Germline lookup yields CDR1 MGHDK and CDR2 SYGVNS. This CDR3 region has 15 residues. CDR3 bases: TGTGCCAGCAGTGCACAGGGGGCTAGTAATTCACCCCTCCACTTT. Residues: CASSAQGASNSPLHF.

The chain has TRBV25-1 and TRBJ2-5; 9 nucleotides agree with TRBD1. Germline CDR1 reads MGHDK; CDR2 reads SYGVNS. Trimming removed 11 bases from V and 6 bases from J; junction bases left unmatched: 7. The CDR3 sequence is 12 residues long. CDR3 sequence: CALGQGSKTQYF. The CDR3 nucleotides are TGTGCCCTGGGACAGGGTTCGAAGACCCAGTACTTC.

The genes are TRBV7-2 and TRBJ2-1; 7 bases line up with TRBD1. V lost 3 bases and J lost 0; bases outside the gene matches: 5. This CDR3 is built from 16 residues. Germline assignment: CDR1 SGHTA and CDR2 FQGNSA. CDR3 in amino acids: CASSFRRQGSYNEQFF. The CDR3 DNA sequence: TGTGCCAGCAGCTTCAGGCGACAGGGCTCCTACAATGAGCAGTTCTTC.

The chain carries TRBV9 and TRBJ1-3; TRBD1 is a possible D gene (5 bases). Germline CDR1 and CDR2: SGDLS and YYNGEE. CDR3 size: 16 residues. Trimming stripped 1 base from V and 0 bases from J, with 11 bases between. In DNA form, the CDR3 reads TGTGCCAGCAGCGTACAAGACAGTAACTCTGGAAACACCATATATTTT. Translation gives CASSVQDSNSGNTIYF.

The chain carries TRBV7-9 and TRBJ2-1, with TRBD2 matching 16 bases. Per the germline V gene, CDR1 is SEHNR and CDR2 is FQNEAQ (reference sequence). This CDR3 has 16 residues. V was clipped by 5 bases and J by 4 bases; unmatched bases: 2. CDR3 nucleotides: TGTGCCAGCAGCGGGACTAGCGGGGGGGAATACAATGAGCAGTTCTTC. It codes for CASSGTSGGEYNEQFF.

This chain links TRBV6-4 with TRBJ2-1; 11 nucleotides line up with TRBD2. V lost 0 bases to trimming and J lost 4 bases; unmatched junction nucleotides: 2. The germline V gene encodes CDR1 MRHNA and CDR2 SNTAGT. This CDR3 is built from 16 residues. Here the CDR3 DNA reads TGTGCCAGCAGTGACTCGGGGACTAGCGGATACAATGAGCAGTTCTTC. Protein sequence: CASSDSGTSGYNEQFF.

V gene TRBV7-9 combines with J gene TRBJ1-1; 7 nucleotides line up with TRBD1. This CDR3 has 17 residues. Germline assignment: CDR1 SEHNR and CDR2 FQNEAQ (reference sequence). V lost 4 bases to trimming and J lost 5 bases; unmatched junction nucleotides: 16. The CDR3 sequence is CASSSTRGTVRGTEAFF. The CDR3 region has the DNA TGTGCCAGCAGCTCCACCAGGGGGACAGTTAGGGGAACTGAAGCTTTCTTT.

V gene TRBV4-2 combines with J gene TRBJ2-1; tentatively, D is TRBD2 (5 bases). This CDR3 spans 11 amino acids. Between the trimmed V and J ends, which lost 10 bases and 7 bases, there was a span of 11 bases. Germline values: CDR1 LGHNA, CDR2 YNFKEQ. CDR3 sequence reads: CATTRGNEQFF. CDR3 nucleotide sequence: TGTGCCACCACGAGAGGGAATGAGCAGTTCTTC.

In this sample, this clone turned up once. The chain has TRBV7-9 and TRBJ1-4, with 7 bases identical to TRBD1. Germline CDR1 SEHNR, CDR2 FQNEAQ (reference sequence). The CDR3 runs to 13 residues. V dropped 6 bases and J dropped 8; count of bases not matched to a gene: 6. The DNA of the CDR3 is TGTGCCAGCAGGTCGGGGACAGAAGAAAAACTGTTTTTT. It specifies CASRSGTEEKLFF.

The chain recombines TRBV6-6 with TRBJ1-2; 7 bases fit TRBD1. This CDR3 region has 15 residues. The V gene's germline CDR1 is MNHNY and CDR2 SVGAGI (reference sequence). The J segment lost 7 bases and the V segment lost 6 bases, leaving 14 bases of the junction unmatched. As DNA, the CDR3 is TGTGCCAGCAGAGCACCGGGACAGCTTTTGGGTGGCTACACCTTC. Protein product: CASRAPGQLLGGYTF.